The next 26 T cell receptor beta chains were all read from a single sample in a study of technical replicates of blood from a few donors. Produced via immunoSEQ multiplex PCR; TCRdb's table is partial and in-frame only. This table holds some 64,000 clones, nearly 95% found once. The sample consisted of PBMCs. Receptors were obtained from a human donor in good health. Some clones in this sample may be carry-over from other donors' samples.

The chain couples TRBV12-5 to TRBJ2-1; 9 positions agree with TRBD2. CDR3 length: 17 amino acids. CDR1 and CDR2 from the germline V gene are LGHNT and FRNRAP. Germline trimming cut 1 base from V and 5 bases from J; bases unmatched to any gene: 9. The CDR3 DNA reads TGTGCTAGTGGTTTGGCTCAGCTAGCGGGACTCAACAATGAGCAGTTCTTC. It yields the protein CASGLAQLAGLNNEQFF. Full variable domain (missing parts from reference TRBV12-5 and TRBJ2-1): DARVTQTPRHKVTEMGQEVTMRCQPILGHNTVFWYRQTMMQGLELLAYFRNRAPLDDSGMPKDRFSAEMPDATLATLKIQPSEPRDSAVYFCASGLAQLAGLNNEQFFGPGTRLTVL.

The gene calls are TRBV7-6 and TRBJ2-3, with 7 bases that match TRBD2. V lost 1 base to trimming and J lost 4 bases; unmatched junction nucleotides: 8. The CDR3 runs to 16 residues. CDR1 is SGHVS and CDR2 is FNYEAQ in the germline V gene. The CDR3 spells CASSLGGGSPPDTQYF. The CDR3 nucleotides are TGTGCCAGCAGCTTAGGGGGGGGGTCGCCCCCAGATACGCAGTATTTT.

The chain combines TRBV29-1 with TRBJ1-1, with D uncertain. The CDR3 is made up of 13 amino acids. Trimming shortened V by 7 bases and J by 0 bases, and 12 bases separated the two germline ends. Germline lookup yields CDR1 SQVTM and CDR2 ANQGSEA. CDR3 in amino acids: CSASPPLNTEAFF. In nucleotides, the CDR3 is TGCAGCGCCTCTCCCCCTCTGAACACTGAAGCTTTCTTT.

The V gene is TRBV2, the J gene TRBJ2-1; D gene unclear. The V end was cut by 5 bases, the J end by 0 bases, with 8 bases between. The CDR3 loop spans 14 amino acids. Germline values: CDR1 SNHLY, CDR2 FYNNEI. Written as DNA, the CDR3 is TGTGCCAGCAGTAGATACAGCTCCTACAATGAGCAGTTCTTC. This gives the protein CASSRYSSYNEQFF. Drawing the rest from reference TRBV2 and TRBJ2-1, the complete variable domain is EPEVTQTPSHQVTQMGQEVILRCVPISNHLYFYWYRQILGQKVEFLVSFYNNEISEKSEIFDDQFSVERPDGSNFTLKIRSTKLEDSAMYFCASSRYSSYNEQFFGPGTRLTVL.

The V gene is TRBV4-3, the J gene TRBJ2-3; a weak D match, TRBD2 (5 bases). The germline V gene encodes CDR1 LGHNA and CDR2 YSLEER. Deletions cut 3 bases from V and 8 bases from J, with 18 bases between. CDR3 length equals 15 residues. The CDR3 protein is CASSQDLTSIGTQYF. The CDR3 nucleotides are TGCGCCAGCAGCCAGGACCTTACTAGTATTGGTACGCAGTATTTT.

V is TRBV29-1 and J is TRBJ1-2; 9 bases are shared with TRBD1. The CDR3 spans 14 residues. The germline V gene has CDR1 SQVTM and CDR2 ANQGSEA. Germline trimming cut 0 bases from V and 4 bases from J; bases unmatched to any gene: 3. The CDR3 spells CSVEDGDRVYGYTF. Here the CDR3 DNA reads TGCAGCGTTGAAGATGGGGACAGGGTCTATGGCTACACCTTC.

This clone was picked up one time. The chain is built from TRBV7-8 and TRBJ2-5, with 10 bases aligning to TRBD1. V gave up 5 bases and J gave up 4 bases; unmatched junction bases: 4. Germline CDR1 and CDR2: SGHVS and FQNEAQ. The CDR3 extends over 14 amino acids. The CDR3 spells CASSGRDRGETQYF. The CDR3 nucleotides read TGTGCCAGCAGCGGGAGGGACAGGGGAGAGACCCAGTACTTC.

The chain combines TRBV9 with TRBJ2-5; D unclear. CDR3 length equals 13 residues. Germline V lookup: CDR1 SGDLS, CDR2 YYNGEE. The ends were cut back, 0 bases at V and 7 bases at J, with 10 bases in the middle. CDR3 loop: CASSVASVGTQYF. CDR3 sequence (DNA): TGTGCCAGCAGCGTAGCCAGCGTCGGGACCCAGTACTTC.

The chain uses TRBV19 and TRBJ1-6; no clear D gene. V was trimmed by 10 bases and J by 6 bases, leaving 13 bases between them. Germline V gives CDR1 LNHDA, CDR2 SQIVND (reference sequence). The CDR3 extends over 13 amino acids. The CDR3 bases are TGTGCCACCACAGAAGTCCTTAATTCACCCCTCCACTTT. Translation: CATTEVLNSPLHF.

The chain joins TRBV7-9 to TRBJ1-4, with D hard to call. The CDR3 contains 16 residues. Germline V gene lookup returns CDR1 SEHNR and CDR2 FQNEAQ (reference sequence). Trimming removed 5 bases at V and 4 bases at J, with 17 bases between. CDR3 nucleotide sequence: TGTGCCAGCAGCCCGGGGTCCCGTGGGGATAATGAAAAACTGTTTTTT. Translation: CASSPGSRGDNEKLFF.

This clone was seen a single time. This chain joins TRBV4-2 and TRBJ2-3; tentative D call: TRBD2 (7 bases). V was clipped by 5 bases and J by 4 bases, with 31 bases between them. This CDR3 has 20 residues. CDR1 and CDR2 from the germline V gene are LGHNA and YNFKEQ. CDR3 loop: CASSYGRVTSAGARADTQYF. The CDR3, as DNA: TGTGCCAGCAGCTATGGTAGGGTGACGTCGGCGGGGGCAAGGGCAGATACGCAGTATTTT.

The V gene is TRBV30, the J gene TRBJ2-7; a weak D match, TRBD2 (5 bases). With 1 base removed from V and 7 bases from J, the gap between germline ends came to 8 bases. The length of the CDR3 is 11 residues. Per the germline V gene, CDR1 is GTSNPN and CDR2 is SVGIG (reference sequence). The CDR3 region has the DNA TGTGCCTGGAGTGGCGGGCGGGAGCAGTACTTC. Protein product: CAWSGGREQYF.

The rearrangement links TRBV6-1 to TRBJ2-7, with 9 bases fitting TRBD2. CDR1 is MNHNS and CDR2 is SASEGT in the germline V gene. With V trimmed by 3 bases and J by 1 base, 1 base remained unmatched. The CDR3 has 14 amino acids. In DNA form, the CDR3 reads TGTGCCAGCAGTGACAGCGGGGGGTCCTACGAGCAGTACTTC. This gives the protein CASSDSGGSYEQYF.

The J gene is TRBJ2-5, the V gene TRBV15, with TRBD2 identical over 8 bases. Losses at the gene ends were 8 bases for V and 4 bases for J; bases not matched to a gene: 6. Germline V CDR1 and CDR2: LNHNV, YYDKDF (reference sequence). The CDR3 has 13 residues. The CDR3 is CATEPGGRETQYF. The CDR3, as DNA: TGTGCCACCGAGCCGGGAGGGCGAGAGACCCAGTACTTC.

The chain recombines TRBV7-8 with TRBJ2-7, with 7 bases that match TRBD1. The CDR3 has 15 amino acids. Germline V gene data show CDR1 as SGHVS and CDR2 as FQNEAQ. V shed 5 bases and J 3 bases; nucleotides not matched to a gene: 10. This CDR3 is CASSNRDSANYEQYF. Written as DNA, the CDR3 is TGTGCCAGCAGCAACCGGGACAGCGCGAACTACGAGCAGTACTTC.

The genes are TRBV14 and TRBJ2-7; 9 nucleotides agree with TRBD1. This CDR3 contains 14 residues. Germline assignment: CDR1 SGHDN and CDR2 FVKESK. Losses at the gene ends were 3 bases for V and 2 bases for J; bases not matched to a gene: 2. In DNA form, the CDR3 reads TGTGCCAGCAGCCATAACAGGGGGCCCTACGAGCAGTACTTC. Its protein product is CASSHNRGPYEQYF.

The CDR3 protein is CASSSRGEPNEQFF. The CDR3 DNA is TGTGCCAGCAGCTCGCGGGGAGAACCCAATGAGCAGTTCTTC. The chain combines TRBV7-8 with TRBJ2-1; D perhaps matches TRBD2 (6 bases). Deletions cut 4 bases from V and 6 bases from J, with 13 bases between. The CDR3 extends over 14 amino acids. Germline CDR1 is SGHVS and CDR2 is FQNEAQ.

The CDR3 is CASSQGDRDLHGYTF. The CDR3 region has the DNA TGCGCCAGCAGCCAAGGGGACAGGGACTTGCATGGCTACACCTTC. The chain has TRBV4-3 and TRBJ1-2; 9 bases fit TRBD1. Germline assignment: CDR1 LGHNA and CDR2 YSLEER. This CDR3 contains 15 residues. Unmatched junction bases numbered 6, after V lost 1 base and J lost 6 bases.

Only one count was recorded for this clone. V and J are TRBV18 and TRBJ1-2, with TRBD1 identical over 7 bases. Germline CDR1 reads KGHSH; CDR2 reads LQKENI. Trimming took 2 bases from V and 3 from J; bases not matched to a gene: 6. This CDR3 is 15 amino acids long. The CDR3 here is CASSPNRGSDYGYTF. CDR3 bases: TGTGCCAGCTCACCAAACAGGGGCAGCGACTATGGCTACACCTTC.

V and J are TRBV19 and TRBJ1-6; 9 bases are shared with TRBD1. V was pared by 7 bases and J by 5 bases, with 6 bases of the junction left unmatched. There are 15 residues in the CDR3. Germline V lookup: CDR1 LNHDA, CDR2 SQIVND (reference sequence). As DNA, the CDR3 is TGTGCCAGTATCGCCGGGACAGGGCATAATTCACCCCTCCACTTT. It translates to CASIAGTGHNSPLHF.

The chain is built from TRBV14 and TRBJ1-2, with TRBD1 matching 11 bases. V lost 1 base and J lost 4; bases outside the gene matches: 2. The length of the CDR3 is 15 residues. CDR1 and CDR2 (germline): SGHDN, FVKESK. The CDR3 region is CASSQGGTGGYGYTF. The CDR3 bases are TGTGCCAGCAGCCAAGGTGGGACAGGGGGCTATGGCTACACCTTC.

The chain joins TRBV4-3 to TRBJ1-5, with no clear D. Trimming left V 0 bases short and J 9 bases short, with 15 bases between. This CDR3 has 15 residues. CDR1 and CDR2 from the germline V gene are LGHNA and YSLEER. In DNA form, the CDR3 reads TGCGCCAGCAGCCAAGAATGGCAACTATCATTGCCCCAGCATTTT. The encoded protein is CASSQEWQLSLPQHF.

V gene TRBV19 combines with J gene TRBJ1-5; 10 nucleotides align to TRBD1. J was trimmed by 0 bases and V by 0 bases; bases with no gene match: 5. The length of the CDR3 is 18 residues. CDR1 and CDR2 from the germline V gene are LNHDA and SQIVND (reference sequence). The CDR3 spells CASSIDRDRGDSNQPQHF. The CDR3 nucleotides are TGTGCCAGTAGTATAGACCGGGACAGGGGAGATAGCAATCAGCCCCAGCATTTT. The variable domain in full, completed from reference TRBV19 and TRBJ1-5, reads DGGITQSPKYLFRKEGQNVTLSCEQNLNHDAMYWYRQDPGQGLRLIYYSQIVNDFQKGDIAEGYSVSREKKESFPLTVTSAQKNPTAFYLCASSIDRDRGDSNQPQHFGDGTRLSIL.

The chain combines TRBV9 with TRBJ2-1, with unresolved D. This CDR3 has 13 residues. Looked up from germline, CDR1 is SGDLS and CDR2 is YYNGEE. Trimming left V 3 bases short and J 5 bases short, with 9 bases between. DNA for the CDR3: TGTGCCAGCAGCGAGAGCCGGGACAATGAGCAGTTCTTC. It codes for CASSESRDNEQFF.

V usage is TRBV7-2 and J usage is TRBJ1-1, with 7 bases aligning to TRBD1. This CDR3 is 14 amino acids long. CDR1 SGHTA and CDR2 FQGNSA come from the germline V gene. J was trimmed by 5 bases and V by 5 bases; bases with no gene match: 8. DNA of the CDR3: TGTGCCAGCAGCATTACAGGGGTGGTTACTGAAGCTTTCTTT. This gives the protein CASSITGVVTEAFF.

This chain joins TRBV29-1 and TRBJ1-5, with D possibly being TRBD1 (5 bases). Trimming cost V 7 bases and J 6 bases, with 16 bases left between them. The CDR3 extends over 13 amino acids. Per germline, CDR1 SQVTM and CDR2 ANQGSEA. As DNA, the CDR3 is TGCAGCGCCCGAGGAGGGGCGGGTCAGCCCCAGCATTTT. Translated: CSARGGAGQPQHF.